The source of this T cell receptor beta chain is a study of shared clonotypes between healthy human individuals. Study background: For every donor, three CD4 naive, three CD4 memory, two CD8 naive and one CD8 memory plates were used.

From germline, CDR1 is SGHVS and CDR2 FQNEAQ. The CDR3 length is 13 residues. V lost 6 bases and J 6 bases, leaving 15 bases between the germline ends. Of note for this clone: Its antigen is as yet unknown.

Terminally differentiated effector memory CD45RA+ cells were left out of the naive CD8 fraction, which was CD45RO-negative and positively selected for CCR7. As handled by the study authors: Owing to the provision of junction-only sequences devoid of quality scores by immunoSEQ, filtering differed. Using immunoSEQ multiplex PCR, the repertoire was profiled, and TCRdb retains in-frame clones only, with some absent. That table supplies the V and J calls and clone size; D and trimming were determined from the DNA. This sample has about 2,200,000 clones, with under 95% found just once. General study points: Rarefaction showed that sequencing of sorted subsets was incomplete (despite large depth).

The sample taken for sequencing was naive CD8+ T cells from PBMCs. The rearrangement links TRBV7-8 to TRBJ2-7; the D is unclear. This TCR derives from a man in his late teens or twenties in good health. Some clones in this sample may be carry-over from other donors' samples. The DNA for the CDR3 is TGTGCCAGCAGATCCCGGGCCCTCGGCGAGCAGTACTTC. Amino acid sequence: CASRSRALGEQYF.